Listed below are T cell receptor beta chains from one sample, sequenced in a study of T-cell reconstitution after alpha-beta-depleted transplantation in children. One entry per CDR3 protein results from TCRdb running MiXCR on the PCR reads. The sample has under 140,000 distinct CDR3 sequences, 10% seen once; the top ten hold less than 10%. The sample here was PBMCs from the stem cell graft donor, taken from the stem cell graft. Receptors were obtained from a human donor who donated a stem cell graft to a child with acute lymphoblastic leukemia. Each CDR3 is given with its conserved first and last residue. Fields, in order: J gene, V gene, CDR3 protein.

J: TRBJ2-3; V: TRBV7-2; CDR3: CASSLEATVHTDTQYF
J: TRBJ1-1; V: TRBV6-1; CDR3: CASSVLPRAEAFF
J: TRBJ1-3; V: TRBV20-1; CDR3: CSTRGGDGNTIYF
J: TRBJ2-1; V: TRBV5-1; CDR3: CASSPSSLMHNEQFF
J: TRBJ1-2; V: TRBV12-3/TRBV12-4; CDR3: CASSDRTGGAYGYTF
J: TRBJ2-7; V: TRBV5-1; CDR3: CASSPGSLDKSYEQYF
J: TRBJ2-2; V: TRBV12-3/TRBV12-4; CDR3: CASSFPRELGTGELFF
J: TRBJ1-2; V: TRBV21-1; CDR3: CASRGQNYGYTF
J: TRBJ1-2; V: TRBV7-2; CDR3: CASSPRTGREPAF
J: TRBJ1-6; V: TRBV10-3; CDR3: CAISHRTDRDDSPLHF
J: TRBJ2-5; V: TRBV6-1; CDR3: CASSPGHLQETQYF
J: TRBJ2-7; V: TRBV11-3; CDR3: CASSSRQGKIYF
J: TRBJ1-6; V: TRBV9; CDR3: CASSDERGVSPLHF
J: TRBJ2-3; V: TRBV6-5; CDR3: CASRGTSGGQDTQYF
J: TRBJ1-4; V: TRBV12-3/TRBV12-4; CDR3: CASNQGSSEKLFF
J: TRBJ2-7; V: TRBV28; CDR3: CASSLIIGGNEQYF
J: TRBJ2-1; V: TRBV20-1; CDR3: CSAKALQGSSYNEQFF
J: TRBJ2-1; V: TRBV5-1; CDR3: CASSLAAGSRKFF
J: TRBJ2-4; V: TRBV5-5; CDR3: CASSLDLLIRAKNIQYF
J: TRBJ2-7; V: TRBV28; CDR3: CASRPMGRTRSSYEQYF
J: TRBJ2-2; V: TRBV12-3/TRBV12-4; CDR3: CASRRDAGGELFF
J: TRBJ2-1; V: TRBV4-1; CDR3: CASSPGTSSYNEQFF
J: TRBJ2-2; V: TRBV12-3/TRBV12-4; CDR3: CASRGTGASAGELFF
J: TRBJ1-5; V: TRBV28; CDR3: CASTGGQGHQPQHF
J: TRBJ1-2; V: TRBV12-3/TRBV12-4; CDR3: CASRPGTGGNYRYTF
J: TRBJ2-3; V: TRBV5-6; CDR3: CASSLAADTQYF
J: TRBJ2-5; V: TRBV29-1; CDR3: CSVVWLVQYF
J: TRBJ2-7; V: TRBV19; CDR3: CASSIQAASEQYF
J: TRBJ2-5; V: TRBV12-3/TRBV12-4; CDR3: CASSDGTRDKF
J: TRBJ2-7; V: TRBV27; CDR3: CASSEGAWKQYF
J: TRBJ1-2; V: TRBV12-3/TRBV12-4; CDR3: CASRKTDNYGYTF
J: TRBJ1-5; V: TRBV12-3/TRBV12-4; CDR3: CASSLMGFIRNQPQHF
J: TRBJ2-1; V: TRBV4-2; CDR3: CASSQEGSGGYNEQFF
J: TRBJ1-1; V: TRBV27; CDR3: CASSYQKSGPNTEAFF